These 16 T cell receptor beta chains came from one sample sequenced in a study of T cells in localized non-small cell lung cancer. Sequenced by immunoSEQ multiplex PCR; TCRdb stores in-frame clones only, minus some. The sample lists approximately 43,000 clones; almost 90% were seen once. Sequenced material: peripheral blood, taken before any cancer treatment. These receptors came from a female donor of 60 years or more with stage I squamous cell lung carcinoma.

The J gene is TRBJ2-1, the V gene TRBV7-8; 11 nucleotides agree with TRBD2. Germline lookup yields CDR1 SGHVS and CDR2 FQNEAQ. The CDR3 spans 17 residues. With V trimmed by 5 bases and J by 7 bases, 13 bases remained unmatched. DNA of the CDR3: TGTGCCAGCAGCCCCACCCCTTGGACTAGCGGGTTTAATGAGCAGTTCTTC. It encodes CASSPTPWTSGFNEQFF.

The chain uses TRBV30 and TRBJ2-3; 13 bases agree with TRBD2. CDR3 length: 18 residues. Per germline, CDR1 GTSNPN and CDR2 SVGIG (reference sequence). V trimming: 2 bases; J trimming: 7 bases; junction bases outside the gene matches: 15. DNA of the CDR3: TGTGCCTGGAGTCGTTTAGGAGGGGGACTAGCGGGGCCTAATACGCAGTATTTT. Its translation: CAWSRLGGGLAGPNTQYF.

The chain combines TRBV6-1 with TRBJ1-2, with no clear D. The CDR3 is 15 amino acids. Deletions cut 0 bases from V and 5 bases from J, with 13 bases between. Germline V gene sequence: CDR1 MNHNS, CDR2 SASEGT. CDR3 loop: CASSEATKEGYGYTF. As DNA, the CDR3 is TGTGCCAGCAGTGAAGCGACCAAAGAGGGATATGGCTACACCTTC.

The chain couples TRBV7-2 to TRBJ2-5; 8 bases match TRBD2. Germline values: CDR1 SGHTA, CDR2 FQGNSA. The V gene end was trimmed by 0 bases and the J gene end by 5 bases; junction bases not matched to a gene: 8. The CDR3 covers 16 residues. Written as DNA, the CDR3 is TGTGCCAGCAGCTTAGCTGGACTAGCCTTTAGGGAGACCCAGTACTTC. Translating it yields CASSLAGLAFRETQYF.

In this sample, this clone turned up a few times. The chain has TRBV5-1 and TRBJ2-5; 13 nucleotides align to TRBD2. Germline V gene lookup returns CDR1 SGHRS and CDR2 YFSETQ. The junction had 7 bases not matched to a gene; V was cut back by 9 bases and J by 5 bases. The CDR3 runs to 14 residues. The chain's CDR3 is CATRTSGSGETQYF. The CDR3 DNA sequence: TGCGCCACCAGGACTAGCGGGAGTGGGGAGACCCAGTACTTC. Looking up the rest from reference TRBV5-1 and TRBJ2-5 gives the full variable domain: KAGVTQTPRYLIKTRGQQVTLSCSPISGHRSVSWYQQTPGQGLQFLFEYFSETQRNKGNFPGRFSGRQFSNSRSEMNVSTLELGDSALYLCATRTSGSGETQYFGPGTRLLVL.

This clone was counted once. The gene calls are TRBV18 and TRBJ2-7; D possibly corresponds to TRBD2 (5 bases). Between the trimmed V and J ends, which lost 6 bases and 7 bases, there was a span of 10 bases. CDR1 and CDR2 (germline): KGHSH, LQKENI. The CDR3 is made up of 11 amino acids. CDR3 sequence: CASSPGWEQYF. The CDR3 nucleotides read TGTGCCAGCTCCCCGGGGTGGGAGCAGTACTTC.

The chain combines TRBV13 with TRBJ2-7, with TRBD1 as a possible D gene (6 bases). Trimming took 2 bases from V and 3 from J, leaving 14 bases between them. Germline CDR1 is PRHDT and CDR2 is FYEKMQ (reference sequence). This CDR3 spans 15 amino acids. The CDR3 reads CASSLYRDINYEQYF. The CDR3 nucleotides are TGTGCCAGCAGCTTATATCGGGACATAAACTACGAGCAGTACTTC. Supplemented by reference TRBV13 and TRBJ2-7, the full variable domain reads AAGVIQSPRHLIKEKRETATLKCYPIPRHDTVYWYQQGPGQDPQFLISFYEKMQSDKGSIPDRFSAQQFSDYHSELNMSSLELGDSALYFCASSLYRDINYEQYFGPGTRLTVT.

The rearrangement links TRBV6-4 to TRBJ2-1; TRBD2 matches at 11 bases. CDR1 and CDR2 from the germline V gene are MRHNA and SNTAGT. V shed 5 bases, J shed 7 bases, and the junction held 4 bases outside the gene matches. This CDR3 has 14 amino acids. DNA of the CDR3: TGTGCCAGCAGTTCGGGACTAGCGGCAAATGAGCAGTTCTTC. Its protein is CASSSGLAANEQFF.

J is TRBJ2-5 and V is TRBV5-1; D is possibly TRBD1 (6 bases). Germline CDR1 and CDR2: SGHRS and YFSETQ. V shed 7 bases and J shed 2 bases, with 18 bases lying between them. This CDR3 comprises 15 residues. The CDR3 DNA follows: TGCGCCAGCGGCCTTACAGGGACAAGACAAGAGACCCAGTACTTC. Translated: CASGLTGTRQETQYF.

CDR3 protein: CASSTPGTAFSYEQYF. CDR3 DNA: TGTGCCAGTAGTACCCCGGGAACAGCTTTCTCCTACGAGCAGTACTTC. The rearrangement joins TRBV19 to TRBJ2-7; perhaps TRBD2 as D (5 bases). Trimming shortened V by 4 bases and J by 0 bases, and 16 bases separated the two germline ends. The CDR3 is made up of 16 amino acids. Per the germline V gene, CDR1 is LNHDA and CDR2 is SQIVND (reference sequence).

The chain has TRBV5-1 and TRBJ1-1; 7 nucleotides line up with TRBD1. The CDR3 has 14 residues. Germline V gene lookup returns CDR1 SGHRS and CDR2 YFSETQ. V shed 4 bases, J shed 0 bases, and the junction held 3 bases outside the gene matches. DNA of the CDR3: TGCGCCAGCAGCACCGGGACAGTGAACACTGAAGCTTTCTTT. This sequence encodes CASSTGTVNTEAFF.

In its sample, this clone was seen once. The chain has TRBV6-5 and TRBJ2-1; no reliable D call. Deletions cut 3 bases from V and 7 bases from J, with 10 bases between. This CDR3 contains 13 residues. CDR1 and CDR2 (germline): MNHEY, SVGAGI. This CDR3 is CASSYQGINEQFF. The CDR3 nucleotides are TGTGCCAGCAGTTATCAAGGGATTAATGAGCAGTTCTTC.

V usage is TRBV5-4 and J usage is TRBJ1-4; D not resolved. The CDR3 is 17 residues long. The germline V gene has CDR1 SGHNT and CDR2 YYREEE (reference sequence). The germline V and J ends were trimmed by 4 bases and 8 bases, with 24 bases remaining between them. CDR3: CASSEAGTMGSIEKLFF. The CDR3 bases are TGTGCCAGCAGCGAAGCAGGTACAATGGGGTCCATCGAAAAACTGTTTTTT.

The chain couples TRBV6-6 to TRBJ2-7; D is unresolved. The CDR3 consists of 12 residues. Germline values: CDR1 MNHNY, CDR2 SVGAGI (reference sequence). Trimming cost V 5 bases and J 1 base, with 6 bases left between them. The CDR3 region is CASSLLSYEQYF. The CDR3 DNA sequence: TGTGCCAGCAGTCTACTTTCCTACGAGCAGTACTTC.

This chain connects TRBV7-9 to TRBJ2-7; 9 bases agree with TRBD1. V lost 2 bases to trimming and J lost 6 bases; unmatched junction nucleotides: 5. Germline V CDR1 and CDR2: SEHNR, FQNEAQ (reference sequence). The length of the CDR3 is 14 residues. The CDR3 protein is CASSLTGGRSEQYF. CDR3 nucleotide sequence: TGTGCCAGCAGCTTAACAGGGGGCCGAAGCGAGCAGTACTTC.

The chain recombines TRBV10-2 with TRBJ2-2; 7 nucleotides match TRBD2. This CDR3 has 15 amino acids. The germline CDR1 and CDR2 sequences are WSHSY and SAAADI. Losses at the gene ends were 7 bases for V and 4 bases for J; bases not matched to a gene: 9. As DNA, the CDR3 is TGCGCCAGCAAAAGAGGACTAGTGGGCACCGGGGAGCTGTTTTTT. Amino acids: CASKRGLVGTGELFF.